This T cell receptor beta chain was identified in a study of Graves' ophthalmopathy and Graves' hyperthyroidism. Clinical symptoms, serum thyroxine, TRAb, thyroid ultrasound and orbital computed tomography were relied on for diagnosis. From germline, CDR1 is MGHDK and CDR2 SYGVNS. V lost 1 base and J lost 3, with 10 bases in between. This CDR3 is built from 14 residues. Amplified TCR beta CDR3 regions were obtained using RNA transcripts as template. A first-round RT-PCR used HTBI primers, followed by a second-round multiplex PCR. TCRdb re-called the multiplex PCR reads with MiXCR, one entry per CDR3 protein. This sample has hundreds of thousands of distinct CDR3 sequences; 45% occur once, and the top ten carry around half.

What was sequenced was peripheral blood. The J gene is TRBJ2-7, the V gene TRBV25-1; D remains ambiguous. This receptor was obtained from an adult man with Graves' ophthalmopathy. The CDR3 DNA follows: TGTGCCAGCAGTGAATTGAGTTACGGCTACGAGCAGTACTTC. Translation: CASSELSYGYEQYF.